Shown below are 31 T cell receptor beta chains from a single sample sequenced in a study of T cells in women clearing cervical HPV infection. Produced via immunoSEQ multiplex PCR; TCRdb's table is partial and in-frame only. Across approximately 39,000 clones, the top ten clones capture 1.7% of the sample. Sequencing input: blood buffy coat. These TCRs come from a woman between 18 and 70 years old with a cervical HPV16 infection that either progressed to CIN3+ or cleared (not recorded which).

In the case of this clone: Read data end 3 residues before the CDR3 end; the end is taken from the germline J gene. Distinct nucleotide sequences in the sample also encode this CDR3. The rearrangement joins TRBV6-2 or TRBV6-3 to TRBJ2-3, with TRBD2 identical over 7 bases. Trimming cost V 5 bases and J 5 bases; bases outside gene matches: 7. Germline V gene sequence: CDR1 MNHEY, CDR2 SVGEGT. The CDR3 is 14 amino acids. CDR3 sequence: CASSPRLAGDTQYF. The sequenced part of the CDR3 DNA is TGTGCCAGCAGTCCCCGACTAGCAGGAGATACG.

As regards this clone: With the read ending 3 residues before the CDR3 end, the germline J gene is used to fill in that end. This chain joins TRBV2 and TRBJ2-2; D might be TRBD1 (6 bases). The germline V gene encodes CDR1 SNHLY and CDR2 FYNNEI. The CDR3 is made up of 11 amino acids. The CDR3: CASSRQAQLFF. The sequenced CDR3 bases are TGTGCCAGCAGTAGACAGGCCCAG. The full variable domain, in which reference TRBV2 and TRBJ2-2 provide the parts outside the CDR3, is EPEVTQTPSHQVTQMGQEVILRCVPISNHLYFYWYRQILGQKVEFLVSFYNNEISEKSEIFDDQFSVERPDGSNFTLKIRSTKLEDSAMYFCASSRQAQLFFGEGSRLTVL.

About this clone: The read stops 3 residues short of the end of the CDR3; the missing end is completed from the germline J gene. The V and J genes are TRBV19 and TRBJ1-2; 8 bases fit TRBD1. J lost 4 bases, V lost 6 bases, and 4 bases had no gene match. The CDR3 extends over 13 amino acids. Per the germline V gene, CDR1 is LNHDA and CDR2 is SQIVND (reference sequence). CDR3 bases read: TGTGCCAGTAGCCCCGGGACAGGCTATGGC. Protein product: CASSPGTGYG. The full CDR3 protein is CASSPGTGYGYTF.

About this clone: The CDR3 goes on 3 residues after the read ends, and that part is filled in from the germline J gene. V gene TRBV4-2 combines with J gene TRBJ2-3; 8 positions match TRBD1. V shed 1 base, J shed 2 bases, and the junction held 14 bases outside the gene matches. The CDR3 has 19 residues. CDR1 is LGHNA and CDR2 is YNFKEQ in the germline V gene. CDR3 DNA (partial): TGTGCCAGCAGCCAAGTTTCAACCTCGACAGGGGTGAACACAGATACG. This gives the protein CASSQVSTSTGVNTDT. The full CDR3 sequence reads CASSQVSTSTGVNTDTQYF.

CDR3 DNA, as far as it was read: TGTGCCAGCTCTACCACAGGGGGCGAAAACATC. The encoded protein is CASSTTGGENI. The full CDR3 protein reads CASSTTGGENIYTF. V is TRBV18 and J is TRBJ1-2; TRBD1 aligns across 9 bases. The read gets to within 3 residues of the CDR3 end, and the germline J gene fills in the rest. Germline V gene lookup returns CDR1 KGHSH and CDR2 LQKENI. The CDR3 is 14 amino acids.

Concerning this clone itself: The read terminates 3 residues before the CDR3 end, so the remaining end is supplied by the germline J gene. This chain connects TRBV19 to TRBJ2-3, with 8 positions matching TRBD1. Germline CDR1 reads LNHDA; CDR2 reads SQIVND (reference sequence). The CDR3 has 16 amino acids. CDR3 sequence reads: CASSIYFGQGDETQYF. The sequenced part of the CDR3 DNA is TGTGCCAGTAGTATATATTTCGGACAGGGCGACGAGACG.

A note on this clone: The read halts 3 residues ahead of the CDR3 end, with the missing end drawn from the germline J gene. This sequence joins TRBV7-9 and TRBJ1-1; 8 bases are a match to TRBD1. Germline loops: CDR1 SEHNR, CDR2 FQNEAQ (reference sequence). This CDR3 contains 14 residues. Partial CDR3 DNA: TGTGCCAGCAGGTCCGGGACAGGACAAGAGACA. This gives the protein CASRSGTGQET. The CDR3 in its entirety is CASRSGTGQETAFF.

This clone is medium-sized by frequency. Sequencing ends 3 residues short of the CDR3 end; the germline J gene provides the rest. This chain links TRBV12-3 or TRBV12-4 with TRBJ1-5; D call uncertain. This CDR3 spans 15 amino acids. V dropped 4 bases and J dropped 2 bases, with 12 bases sitting between them. The DNA read from the CDR3 is TGTGCCAGCAGTTCCGCACGGTTTGGCAATCAGCCC. Translation gives CASSSARFGNQP. Given in full, the CDR3 is CASSSARFGNQPQHF.

Notes on this clone: The read halts 3 residues ahead of the CDR3 end, with the missing end drawn from the germline J gene. The chain uses TRBV13 and TRBJ2-7; D might be TRBD1 (6 bases). CDR1 is PRHDT, CDR2 FYEKMQ, per germline (reference sequence). Trimming removed 5 bases from V and 4 bases from J, with 18 bases in between. This CDR3 has 15 amino acids. CDR3 residues: CASSPITNDRYEQYF. CDR3 bases read: TGTGCCAGCAGCCCCATAACAAATGACAGGTACGAG.

Concerning this clone: The read falls 3 residues short of the CDR3 end, and the missing part is taken from the germline J gene. The V call is TRBV19, the J call TRBJ2-7; a weak D match, TRBD1 (6 bases). The CDR3 sequence is 13 residues long. Trimming took 3 bases from V and 3 from J, leaving 9 bases between them. Per germline, CDR1 LNHDA and CDR2 SQIVND (reference sequence). Incomplete CDR3 DNA: TGTGCCAGTAGTATGGGACACTACTACGAG. This sequence encodes CASSMGHYYE. The full CDR3 protein is CASSMGHYYEQYF.

Comment on this clone: The read comes to an end 3 residues before the CDR3 does, leaving the germline J gene to fill in the end. J is TRBJ2-2 and V is TRBV7-3; TRBD1 matches 9 bases. Per germline, CDR1 SGHTA and CDR2 FQGTGA. This CDR3 is built from 15 residues. The V and J ends lost 3 bases and 3 bases, in that order; junction bases with no gene match: 2. The part of the CDR3 DNA that was read is TGTGCCAGCAGCTTTGGGGACAGGGACACCGGGGAG. Its translation is CASSFGDRDTGE. The complete CDR3 sequence is CASSFGDRDTGELFF.

To note about this clone: The sequence runs out 3 residues before the end of the CDR3; the remainder is reconstructed from the germline J gene. The chain has TRBV6-1 and TRBJ1-6, with a weak D call TRBD1 (5 bases). The germline gives CDR1 MNHNS, CDR2 SASEGT. V gave up 1 base and J gave up 7 bases, with 5 bases separating them. The CDR3 has 13 residues. The part of the CDR3 DNA that was read is TGTGCCAGCAGTGAAGGACAGAATTCACCC. Protein sequence: CASSEGQNSP. The entire CDR3 is CASSEGQNSPLHF.

Worth noting for this clone: The sequence runs out 3 residues before the end of the CDR3; the remainder is reconstructed from the germline J gene. The rearrangement joins TRBV12-3 or TRBV12-4 to TRBJ1-2, with 8 nucleotides matching TRBD1. V dropped 3 bases and J dropped 6; count of bases not matched to a gene: 6. The CDR3 contains 14 residues. The CDR3 bases that were read are TGTGCCAGCAGTTTCGAGGACAGGGCCCATGGC. This translates into CASSFEDRAHG. The CDR3 in full is CASSFEDRAHGYTF.

CDR3 DNA (partial): TGTGCCAGCAGCTTGGACAGGGGGGGGGAGACA. It yields the protein CASSLDRGGET. The CDR3 as a whole reads CASSLDRGGETAFF. The chain has TRBV7-9 and TRBJ1-1; 10 bases fit TRBD1. The read ends 3 residues shy of where the CDR3 ends; the end is completed using the germline J gene. The CDR3 is 14 amino acids. Germline loops: CDR1 SEHNR, CDR2 FQNEAQ (reference sequence).

On this clone itself: The CDR3 extends 3 residues past the end of the read, so its final part is completed from the germline J gene. The chain combines TRBV5-1 with TRBJ2-3, with TRBD2 identical over 10 bases. V shed 0 bases and J 3 bases; nucleotides not matched to a gene: 4. Per germline, CDR1 SGHRS and CDR2 YFSETQ. The CDR3 contains 16 residues. CDR3 residues: CASSLAPSGGTDTQYF. CDR3 DNA, as far as it was read: TGCGCCAGCAGCTTGGCACCTAGCGGGGGTACAGATACG.

Turning to this clone: The read terminates 3 residues before the CDR3 end, so the remaining end is supplied by the germline J gene. The chain recombines TRBV5-1 with TRBJ2-3; D is unresolved. The CDR3 is 15 residues long. V shed 3 bases and J shed 0 bases, with 11 bases lying between them. The germline V gene encodes CDR1 SGHRS and CDR2 YFSETQ. The CDR3 here is CASSSSTPSTDTQYF. The part of the CDR3 DNA that was read is TGCGCCAGCAGCTCGTCAACTCCTAGCACAGATACG.

As concerns this clone: The observed sequence ends 3 residues before the CDR3 terminus, with the missing tail filled in from the germline J gene. The chain carries TRBV5-1 and TRBJ2-5, with D unresolved. CDR3 length: 13 amino acids. The V end was cut by 2 bases, the J end by 4 bases, with 9 bases between. Germline V gene data show CDR1 as SGHRS and CDR2 as YFSETQ. The sequenced part of the CDR3 DNA is TGCGCCAGCAGCTTTAGGGTAGGAGAGACC. This gives the protein CASSFRVGET. In full, the CDR3 reads CASSFRVGETQYF.

CDR3 bases read: TGCAGTGCTAGAGCCTCGGACTTAGATACG. This gives the protein CSARASDLDT. The complete CDR3 reads CSARASDLDTQYF. The chain links TRBV20-1 to TRBJ2-3; the D gene is possibly TRBD2 (5 bases). The read is 3 residues too short to cover the CDR3 end, so that end is filled in from the germline J gene. The CDR3 is 13 amino acids. Trimming stripped 1 base from V and 5 bases from J, with 10 bases between. The V gene's germline CDR1 is DFQATT and CDR2 SNEGSKA (reference sequence).

Worth noting for this clone: From the germline J gene comes the end of the CDR3, since the read stops 3 residues before it. The V and J genes are TRBV20-1 and TRBJ2-2, with TRBD2 as a possible D gene (6 bases). Germline loops: CDR1 DFQATT, CDR2 SNEGSKA (reference sequence). This CDR3 is 14 amino acids long. Between the trimmed V and J ends, which lost 3 bases and 4 bases, there was a span of 12 bases. Partial CDR3 DNA: TGCAGTGCTAGCCGAGGGGAGGTCACCGGGGAG. It encodes CSASRGEVTGE. The full-length CDR3 reads as CSASRGEVTGELFF.

Remarks on this clone: The CDR3 goes on 3 residues after the read ends, and that part is filled in from the germline J gene. This chain joins TRBV20-1 and TRBJ2-1; a possible D gene is TRBD2 (6 bases). This CDR3 contains 12 residues. CDR1 is DFQATT and CDR2 is SNEGSKA in the germline V gene (reference sequence). V lost 5 bases and J lost 8, with 13 bases in between. Here the CDR3 reads CSAARRGDEQFF. The CDR3 bases that were read are TGCAGTGCTGCCAGGAGGGGAGATGAG.

Remarks on this clone: Read data end 3 residues before the CDR3 end; the end is taken from the germline J gene. The chain is built from TRBV20-1 and TRBJ1-6; TRBD1 aligns across 8 bases. The CDR3 extends over 14 amino acids. The germline V gene has CDR1 DFQATT and CDR2 SNEGSKA (reference sequence). The junction had 8 bases not matched to a gene; V was cut back by 4 bases and J by 9 bases. The CDR3 loop reads CSATTDRDASPLHF. CDR3 bases read: TGCAGTGCTACTACGGACAGGGACGCTTCACCC.

As for this clone: The read gets to within 3 residues of the CDR3 end, and the germline J gene fills in the rest. This chain links TRBV19 with TRBJ1-2, with D perhaps matching TRBD1 (6 bases). Germline V gene lookup returns CDR1 LNHDA and CDR2 SQIVND (reference sequence). The CDR3 is 18 residues long. Trimming shortened V by 4 bases and J by 5 bases, and 26 bases separated the two germline ends. The CDR3 DNA, read in part, is TGTGCCAGTAGTAACGCCTCCTTGACAGGAGGCAAGTTATATGGC. It codes for CASSNASLTGGKLYG. The full CDR3 reads CASSNASLTGGKLYGYTF.

With regard to this clone: The read ends 3 residues early relative to the CDR3; the germline J gene fills the gap. The chain is built from TRBV4-1 and TRBJ2-5; D is possibly TRBD1 (5 bases). Germline V gives CDR1 MGHRA, CDR2 YSYEKL. V dropped 1 base and J dropped 4 bases, with 13 bases sitting between them. The CDR3 is 15 residues long. The CDR3 bases that were read are TGCGCCAGCAGCCAAGGTTCAGGGCTAGGAGAGACC. It specifies CASSQGSGLGET. The whole CDR3 is CASSQGSGLGETQYF.

Regarding this clone: The read terminates 3 residues before the CDR3 end, so the remaining end is supplied by the germline J gene. The chain has TRBV20-1 and TRBJ1-2; 7 bases line up with TRBD1. CDR1 and CDR2 from the germline V gene are DFQATT and SNEGSKA (reference sequence). The CDR3 extends over 11 amino acids. Unmatched junction bases numbered 3, after V lost 6 bases and J lost 5 bases. CDR3 region: CSARTGYGYTF. CDR3 bases read: TGCAGTGCGAGGACAGGATATGGC.

In regard to this clone: The CDR3 end falls 3 residues outside the read, so it is completed with the germline J gene. The V call is TRBV5-1, the J call TRBJ2-1; D may be TRBD1 (5 bases). V was pared by 3 bases and J by 5 bases, with 18 bases between. Germline V gene data show CDR1 as SGHRS and CDR2 as YFSETQ. This CDR3 is 16 amino acids long. The CDR3 DNA, read in part, is TGCGCCAGCAGCTCTCCCGACAGCCATACACACAATGAG. Its protein product is CASSSPDSHTHNE. The whole CDR3 is CASSSPDSHTHNEQFF.

A note on this clone: The CDR3 end falls 3 residues outside the read, so it is completed with the germline J gene. The J gene is TRBJ2-7, the V gene TRBV28; 7 nucleotides align to TRBD1. V lost 5 bases to trimming and J lost 2 bases; unmatched junction nucleotides: 9. The CDR3 contains 15 residues. The V gene's germline CDR1 is MDHEN and CDR2 SYDVKM. CDR3 region: CASSPPTGPPYEQYF. Incomplete CDR3 DNA: TGTGCCAGCAGTCCCCCGACAGGGCCTCCCTACGAG.

On this clone itself: The read halts 3 residues ahead of the CDR3 end, with the missing end drawn from the germline J gene. The gene calls are TRBV7-6 and TRBJ2-7, with 11 bases lining up with TRBD1. Germline values: CDR1 SGHVS, CDR2 FNYEAQ. This CDR3 contains 15 residues. Germline trimming cut 1 base from V and 3 bases from J; bases unmatched to any gene: 2. CDR3 loop: CASSLGGTGGYEQYF. The part of the CDR3 DNA that was read is TGTGCCAGCAGCTTAGGCGGGACAGGGGGCTACGAG.

CDR3 loop: CASTATATNEKLFF. The sequenced CDR3 bases are TGTGCCAGTACCGCGACAGCAACTAATGAAAAA. This chain joins TRBV19 and TRBJ1-4; the D gene is possibly TRBD1 (5 bases). From the germline J gene comes the end of the CDR3, since the read stops 3 residues before it. Germline V gene data show CDR1 as LNHDA and CDR2 as SQIVND (reference sequence). V was shortened by 7 bases and J by 0 bases, with 9 bases between the two germline ends. The length of the CDR3 is 14 residues. Full variable domain (outside the CDR3, taken from reference TRBV19 and TRBJ1-4): DGGITQSPKYLFRKEGQNVTLSCEQNLNHDAMYWYRQDPGQGLRLIYYSQIVNDFQKGDIAEGYSVSREKKESFPLTVTSAQKNPTAFYLCASTATATNEKLFFGSGTQLSVL.

Comment on this clone: From the germline J gene comes the end of the CDR3, since the read stops 3 residues before it. The chain carries TRBV20-1 and TRBJ1-3; D may be TRBD1 (6 bases). V was pared by 2 bases and J by 0 bases, with 8 bases between. The CDR3 extends over 14 amino acids. The germline CDR1 and CDR2 sequences are DFQATT and SNEGSKA (reference sequence). CDR3 in amino acids: CSARRTVSGNTIYF. The part of the CDR3 DNA that was read is TGCAGTGCTAGAAGGACAGTCTCTGGAAACACC.

As for this clone: The read terminates 3 residues before the CDR3 end, so the remaining end is supplied by the germline J gene. This chain joins TRBV6-1 and TRBJ2-3, with 9 bases identical to TRBD2. Germline V gene sequence: CDR1 MNHNS, CDR2 SASEGT. The CDR3 has 16 residues. The trim removed 2 bases at V and 0 bases at J, leaving 3 bases unmatched. The CDR3 reads CASSELAGASTDTQYF. CDR3 DNA, as far as it was read: TGTGCCAGCAGTGAATTAGCGGGGGCGAGCACAGATACG.

Comment on this clone: The read finishes 3 residues shy of the CDR3 end, and the germline J gene is used to complete it. The chain recombines TRBV20-1 with TRBJ1-5, with D possibly TRBD1 on 5 matching bases. V dropped 6 bases and J dropped 1 base, with 13 bases sitting between them. This CDR3 comprises 14 residues. The germline V gene has CDR1 DFQATT and CDR2 SNEGSKA (reference sequence). The part of the CDR3 DNA that was read is TGCAGTGCCTCCCAGGGCGGCAGCAATCAGCCC. It yields the protein CSASQGGSNQP. The whole CDR3 region reads CSASQGGSNQPQHF.